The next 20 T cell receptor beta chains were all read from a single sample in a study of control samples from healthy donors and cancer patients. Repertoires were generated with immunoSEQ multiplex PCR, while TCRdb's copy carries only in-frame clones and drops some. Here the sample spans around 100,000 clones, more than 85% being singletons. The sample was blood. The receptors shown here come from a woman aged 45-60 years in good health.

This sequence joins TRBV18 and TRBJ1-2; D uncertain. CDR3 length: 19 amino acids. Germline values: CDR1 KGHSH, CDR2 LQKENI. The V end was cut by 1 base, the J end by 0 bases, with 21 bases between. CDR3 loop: CASSPRSFSLVEANYGYTF. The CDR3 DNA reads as TGTGCCAGCTCACCACGAAGCTTTTCTTTGGTCGAGGCTAACTATGGCTACACCTTC.

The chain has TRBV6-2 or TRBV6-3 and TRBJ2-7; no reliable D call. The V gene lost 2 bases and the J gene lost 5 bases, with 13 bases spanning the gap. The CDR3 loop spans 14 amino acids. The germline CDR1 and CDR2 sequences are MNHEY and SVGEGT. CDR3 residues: CASSYDGSWDEQYF. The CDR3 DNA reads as TGTGCCAGCAGTTACGACGGCTCTTGGGACGAGCAGTACTTC.

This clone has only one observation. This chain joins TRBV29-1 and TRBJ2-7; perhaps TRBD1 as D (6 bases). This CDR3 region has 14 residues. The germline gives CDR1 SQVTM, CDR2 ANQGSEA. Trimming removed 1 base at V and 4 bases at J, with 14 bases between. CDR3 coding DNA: TGCAGCGTTGAAGCTCCCGCGACAGGATACGAGCAGTACGTC. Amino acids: CSVEAPATGYEQYV.

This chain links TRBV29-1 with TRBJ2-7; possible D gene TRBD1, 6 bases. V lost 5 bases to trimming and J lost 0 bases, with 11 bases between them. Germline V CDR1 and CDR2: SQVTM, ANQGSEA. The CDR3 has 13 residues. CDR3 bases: TGCAGCGTTATGACAGGAGACTCCTACGAGCAGTACGTC. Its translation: CSVMTGDSYEQYV.

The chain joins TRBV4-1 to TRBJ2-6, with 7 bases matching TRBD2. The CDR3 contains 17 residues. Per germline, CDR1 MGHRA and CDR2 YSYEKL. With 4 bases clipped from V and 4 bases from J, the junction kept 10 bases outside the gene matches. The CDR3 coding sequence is TGCGCCAGCAGCCGGGTTGCGGGAGCGCCGGGGGCCAACGTCCTGACTTTC. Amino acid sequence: CASSRVAGAPGANVLTF.

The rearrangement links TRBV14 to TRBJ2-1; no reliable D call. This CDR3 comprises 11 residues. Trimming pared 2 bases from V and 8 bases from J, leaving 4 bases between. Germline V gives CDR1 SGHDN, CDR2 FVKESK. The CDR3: CASSQWDEQFF. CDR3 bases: TGTGCCAGCAGCCAATGGGATGAGCAGTTCTTC. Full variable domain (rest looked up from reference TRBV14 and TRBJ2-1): EAGVTQFPSHSVIEKGQTVTLRCDPISGHDNLYWYRRVMGKEIKFLLHFVKESKQDESGMPNNRFLAERTGGTYSTLKVQPAELEDSGVYFCASSQWDEQFFGPGTRLTVL.

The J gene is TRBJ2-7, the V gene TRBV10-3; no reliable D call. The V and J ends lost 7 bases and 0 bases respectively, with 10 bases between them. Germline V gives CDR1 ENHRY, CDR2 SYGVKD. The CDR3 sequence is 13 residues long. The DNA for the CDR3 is TGTGCCATCAAACCCCCGAGCTCCTACGAGCAGTACTTC. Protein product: CAIKPPSSYEQYF.

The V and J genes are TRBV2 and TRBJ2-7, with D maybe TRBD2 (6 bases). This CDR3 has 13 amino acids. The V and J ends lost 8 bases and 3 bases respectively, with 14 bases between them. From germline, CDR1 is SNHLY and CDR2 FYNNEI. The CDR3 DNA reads TGTGCCAGCTCGTGGGACTCCAACTACGAGCAGTACGTC. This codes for CASSWDSNYEQYV.

The CDR3 reads CASSEGGWTGLRNTEAFF. In DNA form, the CDR3 reads TGTGCCAGCAGTGAGGGGGGCTGGACAGGGTTAAGGAACACTGAAGCTTTCTTT. The V and J genes are TRBV7-9 and TRBJ1-1, with 8 bases that match TRBD1. This CDR3 is built from 18 residues. Trimming removed 6 bases from V and 1 base from J; junction bases left unmatched: 16. The V gene's germline CDR1 is SEHNR and CDR2 FQNEAQ (reference sequence).

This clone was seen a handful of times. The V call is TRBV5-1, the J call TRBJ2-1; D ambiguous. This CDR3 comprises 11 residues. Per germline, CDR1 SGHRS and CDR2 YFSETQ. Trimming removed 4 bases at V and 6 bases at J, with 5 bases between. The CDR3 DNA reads TGCGCCAGCAGCGTGGGCAATGAGCAGTTCTTC. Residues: CASSVGNEQFF.

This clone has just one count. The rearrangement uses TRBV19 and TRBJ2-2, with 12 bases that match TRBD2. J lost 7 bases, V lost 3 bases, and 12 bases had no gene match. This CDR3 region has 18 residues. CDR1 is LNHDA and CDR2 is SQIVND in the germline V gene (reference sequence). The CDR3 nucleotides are TGTGCCAGTAGTATTGGTCCTGGACTAGCGGGATCCAGCGGGGAGCTGTTTTTT. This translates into CASSIGPGLAGSSGELFF.

The CDR3 here is CASSLEGIYGYTF. In DNA, the CDR3 is TGCGCCAGCAGCCTAGAGGGGATCTATGGCTACACCTTC. V gene TRBV5-1 combines with J gene TRBJ1-2; D is possibly TRBD1 (5 bases). V lost 4 bases to trimming and J lost 4 bases, with 11 bases between them. The CDR3 loop spans 13 amino acids. Germline values: CDR1 SGHRS, CDR2 YFSETQ.

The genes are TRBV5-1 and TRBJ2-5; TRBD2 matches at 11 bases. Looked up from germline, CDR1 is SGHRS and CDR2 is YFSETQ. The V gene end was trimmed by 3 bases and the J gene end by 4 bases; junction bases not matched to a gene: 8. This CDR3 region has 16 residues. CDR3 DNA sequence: TGCGCCAGCAGCTCCCAAGCTAGCGGGAGGCTAGAGACCCAGTACTTC. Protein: CASSSQASGRLETQYF.

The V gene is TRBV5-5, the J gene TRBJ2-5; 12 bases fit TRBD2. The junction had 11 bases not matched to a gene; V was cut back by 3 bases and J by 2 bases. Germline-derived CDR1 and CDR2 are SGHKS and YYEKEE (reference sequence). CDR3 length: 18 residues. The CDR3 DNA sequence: TGTGCCAGCAGCTGGGGACCGACTAGCGGGAGAGCTCAAGAGACCCAGTACTTC. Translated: CASSWGPTSGRAQETQYF.

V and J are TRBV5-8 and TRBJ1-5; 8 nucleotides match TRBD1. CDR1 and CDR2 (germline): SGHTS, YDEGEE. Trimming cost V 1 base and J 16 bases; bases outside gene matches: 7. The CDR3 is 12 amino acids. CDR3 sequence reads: CASSLSGTGGHF. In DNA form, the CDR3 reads TGTGCCAGCAGCTTGTCCGGGACAGGTGGTCATTTT.

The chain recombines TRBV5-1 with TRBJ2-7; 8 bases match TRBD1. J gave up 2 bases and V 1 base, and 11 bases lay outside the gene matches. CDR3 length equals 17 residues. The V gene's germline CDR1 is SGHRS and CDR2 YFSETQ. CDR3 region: CASSLRTGNIMAYEQYF. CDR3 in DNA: TGCGCCAGCAGCTTGAGGACAGGGAATATAATGGCCTACGAGCAGTACTTC.

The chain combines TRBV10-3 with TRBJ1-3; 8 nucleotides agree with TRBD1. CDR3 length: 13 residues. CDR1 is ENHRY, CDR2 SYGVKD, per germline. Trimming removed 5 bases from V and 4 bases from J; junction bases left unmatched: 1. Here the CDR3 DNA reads TGTGCCATCAGTACAGGGGGAGGAAACACCATATATTTT. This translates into CAISTGGGNTIYF.

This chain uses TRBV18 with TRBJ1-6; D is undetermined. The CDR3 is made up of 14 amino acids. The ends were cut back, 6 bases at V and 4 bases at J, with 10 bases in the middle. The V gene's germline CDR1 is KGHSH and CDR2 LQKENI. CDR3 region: CASSPRVYNSPLHF. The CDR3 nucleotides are TGTGCCAGCTCGCCCCGGGTTTATAATTCACCCCTCCACTTT.

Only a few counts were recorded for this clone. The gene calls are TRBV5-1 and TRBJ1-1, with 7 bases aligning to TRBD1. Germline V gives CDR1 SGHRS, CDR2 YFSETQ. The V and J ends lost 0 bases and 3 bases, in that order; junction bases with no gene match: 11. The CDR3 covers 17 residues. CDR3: CASSLGWTGLSDTEAFF. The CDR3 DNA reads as TGCGCCAGCAGCTTGGGGTGGACAGGCCTCTCGGACACTGAAGCTTTCTTT.

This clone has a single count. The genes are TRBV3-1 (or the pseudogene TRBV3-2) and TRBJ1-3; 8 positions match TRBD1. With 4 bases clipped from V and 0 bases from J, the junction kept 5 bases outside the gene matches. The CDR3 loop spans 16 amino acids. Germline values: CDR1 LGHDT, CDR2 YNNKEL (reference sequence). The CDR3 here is CASSPTGQGSGNTIYF. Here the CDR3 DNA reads TGTGCCAGCAGCCCAACCGGACAGGGCTCTGGAAACACCATATATTTT.